This is a list of T cell receptor beta chains from one sample in a study of cytomegalovirus exposure and HLA in healthy donors. The protocol was immunoSEQ multiplex PCR, while the TCRdb copy is restricted to in-frame clones and leaves out a portion. Of tens of thousands of clones listed, around 92% are singletons. Sequences were obtained from PBMCs. These receptors were collected from a man aged 18-30 years in good health and CMV-seronegative. Both conserved end residues are part of each CDR3. The D gene is left open where the match is weak. A clone size is listed for some rows: how often the clone was seen (once, few, many), or a class if it is expanded.

D gene: TRBD1; clone size: .; V gene: TRBV18; J gene: TRBJ2-1; CDR3 DNA: TGTGCCAGCTCACCCGACAGGGTTTCCTACAATGAGCAGTTCTTC; CDR3 protein: CASSPDRVSYNEQFF
D gene: TRBD2; clone size: .; V gene: TRBV7-2; J gene: TRBJ2-1; CDR3 DNA: TGTGCCAGCAGCAGCAGACTAGCGGGAGGTTACAATGAGCAGTTCTTC; CDR3 protein: CASSSRLAGGYNEQFF
D gene: .; clone size: .; V gene: TRBV7-8; J gene: TRBJ2-1; CDR3 DNA: TGTGCCAGCAGTCCTCGACGGTCGGGAGCGAGGGGAAGCTCCTACAATGAGCAGTTCTTC; CDR3 protein: CASSPRRSGARGSSYNEQFF
D gene: TRBD2; clone size: .; V gene: TRBV4-1; J gene: TRBJ2-1; CDR3 DNA: TGCGCCAGCAGCCAATCCGCAGGTACTAGCGGGTATACGAGCTCCTACAATGAGCAGTTCTTC; CDR3 protein: CASSQSAGTSGYTSSYNEQFF
D gene: TRBD1; clone size: .; V gene: TRBV15; J gene: TRBJ1-2; CDR3 DNA: TGTGCCACCAGCAGAGATGGGACAGGAGGCGGCTATGGCTACACCTTC; CDR3 protein: CATSRDGTGGGYGYTF
D gene: .; clone size: .; V gene: TRBV19; J gene: TRBJ1-5; CDR3 DNA: TGTGCCAGTCGGACAGTTTATAGCAATCAGCCCCAGCATTTT; CDR3 protein: CASRTVYSNQPQHF
D gene: TRBD1; clone size: .; V gene: TRBV9; J gene: TRBJ1-1; CDR3 DNA: TGTGCCAGCAGCGTAGTTTTGGGACAGGGGAACACTGAAGCTTTCTTT; CDR3 protein: CASSVVLGQGNTEAFF
D gene: TRBD2; clone size: .; V gene: TRBV15; J gene: TRBJ2-1; CDR3 DNA: TGTGCCACCAGCAGGCCCGGACTAGCGGGGGGCGATGAGCAGTTCTTC; CDR3 protein: CATSRPGLAGGDEQFF
D gene: .; clone size: .; V gene: TRBV5-1; J gene: TRBJ2-1; CDR3 DNA: TGCGCCAGCAGCTTGGACGGCAGGGCATCGAGGAATGAGCAGTTCTTC; CDR3 protein: CASSLDGRASRNEQFF
D gene: .; clone size: .; V gene: TRBV5-6; J gene: TRBJ2-6; CDR3 DNA: TGTGCCAGCAGCTATGCACAGTATTTCTCTGGGGCCAACGTCCTGACTTTC; CDR3 protein: CASSYAQYFSGANVLTF
D gene: .; clone size: .; V gene: TRBV7-6; J gene: TRBJ1-1; CDR3 DNA: TGTGCCAGCATGCCCTACCAGAACACTGAAGCTTTCTTT; CDR3 protein: CASMPYQNTEAFF
D gene: .; clone size: .; V gene: TRBV19; J gene: TRBJ1-1; CDR3 DNA: TGTGCCAGTACCCAAGATGGGGAGCACACTGAAGCTTTCTTT; CDR3 protein: CASTQDGEHTEAFF
D gene: .; clone size: .; V gene: TRBV27; J gene: TRBJ2-7; CDR3 DNA: TGTGCCAGCAGTTTTTCCAGCGGCTACGAGCAGTACTTC; CDR3 protein: CASSFSSGYEQYF
D gene: TRBD1; clone size: .; V gene: TRBV5-1; J gene: TRBJ1-1; CDR3 DNA: TGCGCCAGCAGCTTGCAGGGGGCGGGAAACACTGAAGCTTTCTTT; CDR3 protein: CASSLQGAGNTEAFF
D gene: TRBD1; clone size: .; V gene: TRBV12-5; J gene: TRBJ2-7; CDR3 DNA: TGTGCTAGTGGTTCCCCCCACCCAGGGGGCTCCTACGAGCAGTACTTC; CDR3 protein: CASGSPHPGGSYEQYF
D gene: .; clone size: .; V gene: TRBV5-4; J gene: TRBJ2-2; CDR3 DNA: TGTGCCAGCAGCTCTGTTAAGAACACCGGGGAGCTGTTTTTT; CDR3 protein: CASSSVKNTGELFF
D gene: TRBD2; clone size: .; V gene: TRBV6-5; J gene: TRBJ2-7; CDR3 DNA: TGTGCCAGCAGACTTGAAGCGGGAACCCCCTACGAGCAGTACTTC; CDR3 protein: CASRLEAGTPYEQYF
D gene: .; clone size: .; V gene: TRBV9; J gene: TRBJ1-5; CDR3 DNA: TGTGCCAGCAGCGTAGACGGGAGATGGCCCCAGCATTTT; CDR3 protein: CASSVDGRWPQHF
D gene: .; clone size: .; V gene: TRBV27; J gene: TRBJ1-2; CDR3 DNA: TGTGCCAGCAGTTTCACAGGGATCTATGACTACACCTTC; CDR3 protein: CASSFTGIYDYTF
D gene: .; clone size: .; V gene: TRBV6-5; J gene: TRBJ2-1; CDR3 DNA: TGTGCCAGCAGTTACTCGCCGGACATTGGGTACAATGAGCAGTTCTTC; CDR3 protein: CASSYSPDIGYNEQFF
D gene: .; clone size: .; V gene: TRBV5-6; J gene: TRBJ2-5; CDR3 DNA: TGTGCCAGCAGCTTGACAGGGGACTTACAAGAGACCCAGTACTTC; CDR3 protein: CASSLTGDLQETQYF
D gene: .; clone size: .; V gene: TRBV9; J gene: TRBJ2-6; CDR3 DNA: TGTGCCAGCAGCAAGGGAGCCGTATCTGGGGCCAACGTCCTGACTTTC; CDR3 protein: CASSKGAVSGANVLTF
D gene: TRBD2; clone size: .; V gene: TRBV7-9; J gene: TRBJ2-1; CDR3 DNA: TGTGCCAGCAGCTTACATGTTAGCGGGAACGTGTTCAATGAGCAGTTCTTC; CDR3 protein: CASSLHVSGNVFNEQFF
D gene: TRBD1; clone size: .; V gene: TRBV19; J gene: TRBJ1-5; CDR3 DNA: TGTGCCAGTAGTCAACAGGGGGCTTATAGCAATCAGCCCCAGCATTTT; CDR3 protein: CASSQQGAYSNQPQHF
D gene: TRBD1; clone size: .; V gene: TRBV19; J gene: TRBJ1-6; CDR3 DNA: TGTGCCAGTAGTGACCTGGGACAGGGGTATAATTCACCCCTCCACTTT; CDR3 protein: CASSDLGQGYNSPLHF
D gene: TRBD1; clone size: .; V gene: TRBV10-3; J gene: TRBJ1-4; CDR3 DNA: TGTGCCATCAGGAGGGACAGGGGCGAAAAACTGTTTTTT; CDR3 protein: CAIRRDRGEKLFF
D gene: .; clone size: .; V gene: TRBV5-4; J gene: TRBJ2-7; CDR3 DNA: TGTGCCAGCAGTATCGGCGGTACCTACGAGCAGTACTTC; CDR3 protein: CASSIGGTYEQYF
D gene: .; clone size: .; V gene: TRBV27; J gene: TRBJ2-1; CDR3 DNA: TGTGCCAGCAGCCAGTACGCTGAGCAGTTCTTC; CDR3 protein: CASSQYAEQFF
D gene: TRBD1; clone size: .; V gene: TRBV19; J gene: TRBJ1-2; CDR3 DNA: TGTGCCAGCCGAACCCTACAGGGGAACTATGGCTACACCTTC; CDR3 protein: CASRTLQGNYGYTF
D gene: .; clone size: .; V gene: TRBV11-2; J gene: TRBJ2-7; CDR3 DNA: TGTGCCCGCGACAGCGGGCTCCCCCTAGGAAACGAGCAGTACTTC; CDR3 protein: CARDSGLPLGNEQYF
D gene: TRBD2; clone size: .; V gene: TRBV25-1; J gene: TRBJ2-1; CDR3 DNA: TGTGCCAGCAGTGCTCCGGGACTAGCGGGGGGGTCCTACAATGAGCAGTTCTTC; CDR3 protein: CASSAPGLAGGSYNEQFF
D gene: .; clone size: .; V gene: TRBV6-1; J gene: TRBJ1-1; CDR3 DNA: TGTGCCAGCAGTGAGGACAGCACTGAAGCTTTCTTT; CDR3 protein: CASSEDSTEAFF
D gene: .; clone size: once; V gene: TRBV6-4; J gene: TRBJ2-3; CDR3 DNA: TGTGCCAGCAGTGACTCTTGGACTGCCCACACAGATACGCAGTATTTT; CDR3 protein: CASSDSWTAHTDTQYF
D gene: TRBD2; clone size: .; V gene: TRBV6-1; J gene: TRBJ2-2; CDR3 DNA: TGTGCCAGCAGTGATTATGCTCTAGCGGGGGTTACCGGGGAGCTGTTTTTT; CDR3 protein: CASSDYALAGVTGELFF
D gene: TRBD2; clone size: .; V gene: TRBV7-9; J gene: TRBJ2-2; CDR3 DNA: TGTGCCAGCAGCTTAGCCAGACTAGCGCCCGGGGAGCTGTTTTTT; CDR3 protein: CASSLARLAPGELFF
D gene: TRBD1; clone size: few; V gene: TRBV5-1; J gene: TRBJ2-7; CDR3 DNA: TGCGCCAGCAGCTTCTTTTCCGGGACAGGGATCTACGAGCAGTACTTC; CDR3 protein: CASSFFSGTGIYEQYF
D gene: .; clone size: .; V gene: TRBV7-9; J gene: TRBJ2-7; CDR3 DNA: TGTGCCAGCAGCCACATTGACAGGCCGATCCACGAGCAGTACTTC; CDR3 protein: CASSHIDRPIHEQYF
D gene: .; clone size: .; V gene: TRBV28; J gene: TRBJ1-1; CDR3 DNA: TGTGCCAGCAGTTCCCCTTCCGTATCGAACACTGAAGCTTTCTTT; CDR3 protein: CASSSPSVSNTEAFF
D gene: .; clone size: .; V gene: TRBV10-3; J gene: TRBJ2-7; CDR3 DNA: TGTGCCAACGGACTCACCGGAGAGCAGTACTTC; CDR3 protein: CANGLTGEQYF
D gene: .; clone size: .; V gene: TRBV4-1; J gene: TRBJ1-2; CDR3 DNA: TGCGCCAGCAGCTCCATAGGAGGTAACTATGGCTACACCTTC; CDR3 protein: CASSSIGGNYGYTF
D gene: .; clone size: .; V gene: TRBV7-8; J gene: TRBJ1-1; CDR3 DNA: TGTGCCAGCAGCTTTGGCCTCGTGCGGACTGAAGCTTTCTTT; CDR3 protein: CASSFGLVRTEAFF
D gene: .; clone size: .; V gene: TRBV5-5; J gene: TRBJ2-5; CDR3 DNA: TGTGCCAGCACCCTGACAGGCCTCTGGGGAGAGACCCAGTACTTC; CDR3 protein: CASTLTGLWGETQYF
D gene: .; clone size: .; V gene: TRBV7-9; J gene: TRBJ1-2; CDR3 DNA: TGTGCCAGCAGCTCAAGCGGGGGAGAGGCAATCTATGGCTACACCTTC; CDR3 protein: CASSSSGGEAIYGYTF
D gene: .; clone size: .; V gene: TRBV11-2; J gene: TRBJ2-3; CDR3 DNA: TGTGCCAGCAGCCGGCGGGCGGATCCGGGTGGGGATACGCAGTATTTT; CDR3 protein: CASSRRADPGGDTQYF
D gene: TRBD2; clone size: .; V gene: TRBV18; J gene: TRBJ2-5; CDR3 DNA: TGTGCCAGCTCACCTGGGACTAGCGGGAAAGAAGAGACCCAGTACTTC; CDR3 protein: CASSPGTSGKEETQYF
D gene: TRBD1; clone size: .; V gene: TRBV4-1; J gene: TRBJ2-6; CDR3 DNA: TGCGCCAGCAGCCATAGGACAGGGGCTAACTCTGGGGCCAACGTCCTGACTTTC; CDR3 protein: CASSHRTGANSGANVLTF
D gene: .; clone size: .; V gene: TRBV29-1; J gene: TRBJ2-3; CDR3 DNA: TGCAGCGTTTCTCGGGATACGCAGTATTTT; CDR3 protein: CSVSRDTQYF
D gene: .; clone size: .; V gene: TRBV19; J gene: TRBJ2-2; CDR3 DNA: TGTGCCAGTAGCCGCACCGGGGAGCTGTTTTTT; CDR3 protein: CASSRTGELFF
D gene: TRBD1; clone size: .; V gene: TRBV5-4; J gene: TRBJ2-7; CDR3 DNA: TGTGCCAGCAGCTCGGACAGGGTGCACGAGCAGTACTTC; CDR3 protein: CASSSDRVHEQYF
D gene: .; clone size: .; V gene: TRBV4-1; J gene: TRBJ1-1; CDR3 DNA: TGCGCCAGCAGCCAAGGTAAGGACACGAACACTGAAGCTTTCTTT; CDR3 protein: CASSQGKDTNTEAFF
D gene: TRBD2; clone size: .; V gene: TRBV27; J gene: TRBJ2-3; CDR3 DNA: TGTGCCAGCAGCCCCCAGCTAGCGGGGGCCCTCGCCTACACAGATACGCAGTATTTT; CDR3 protein: CASSPQLAGALAYTDTQYF
D gene: TRBD2; clone size: .; V gene: TRBV7-8; J gene: TRBJ2-7; CDR3 DNA: TGTGCCAGCGCTCAACAGCCGGGACTAGCTATAAGTCGGTTC; CDR3 protein: CASAQQPGLAISRF
D gene: .; clone size: few; V gene: TRBV6-5; J gene: TRBJ1-5; CDR3 DNA: TGTGCCAGCAGTTACTCCCTCTATCAGCCCCAGCATTTT; CDR3 protein: CASSYSLYQPQHF
D gene: TRBD1; clone size: .; V gene: TRBV7-9; J gene: TRBJ2-2; CDR3 DNA: TGTGCCAGCAGCGCAGCCGCGGGACAGGGGTCCGGGGAGCTGTTTTTT; CDR3 protein: CASSAAAGQGSGELFF
D gene: .; clone size: .; V gene: TRBV29-1; J gene: TRBJ2-4; CDR3 DNA: TGCAGCTTCAGGGAGGACAAAAACATTCAGTACTTC; CDR3 protein: CSFREDKNIQYF
D gene: TRBD2; clone size: .; V gene: TRBV9; J gene: TRBJ2-1; CDR3 DNA: TGTGCCAGCAGCCCCCGGAGACTAGCGGGAGCCCCTGAGCAGTTCTTC; CDR3 protein: CASSPRRLAGAPEQFF
D gene: TRBD1; clone size: .; V gene: TRBV7-8; J gene: TRBJ1-1; CDR3 DNA: TGTGCCAGCAGCCTCAGACAGGGAAGGGTCACTGAAGCTTTCTTT; CDR3 protein: CASSLRQGRVTEAFF